These 20 T cell receptor beta chains originate from one sample sequenced in a study of T cell responses to AZD1222 COVID-19 vaccine. Sequenced by immunoSEQ multiplex PCR; TCRdb stores in-frame clones only, minus some. This table holds about 99,000 clones, over 90% found once. This specimen was peripheral blood, taken on day 0 of AZD1222 vaccination. These receptors came from an adult in good health.

V gene TRBV7-9 combines with J gene TRBJ1-2; TRBD1 might be the D (6 bases). Germline CDR1 reads SEHNR; CDR2 reads FQNEAQ (reference sequence). V was shortened by 6 bases and J by 8 bases, with 13 bases between the two germline ends. This CDR3 region has 12 residues. CDR3 sequence reads: CASSSQTGGYTF. In DNA form, the CDR3 reads TGTGCCAGCAGTAGTCAGACAGGCGGCTACACCTTC.

The chain's CDR3 is CASSSTQPQHF. The CDR3 DNA sequence: TGCGCCAGCAGCTCGACGCAGCCCCAGCATTTT. This chain joins TRBV5-1 and TRBJ1-5; D gene unclear. CDR3 length: 11 residues. The V and J ends lost 3 bases and 7 bases respectively, with 5 bases between them. The germline CDR1 and CDR2 sequences are SGHRS and YFSETQ.

This chain uses TRBV11-3 with TRBJ2-1; 13 bases map to TRBD2. The ends lost 2 bases at V and 8 bases at J; junction bases unmatched: 15. CDR3 length equals 19 residues. Germline V gives CDR1 SGHNT, CDR2 YENEEA. CDR3 in amino acids: CASSLRIRLAGGTQDEQFF. CDR3 DNA: TGTGCCAGCAGCTTAAGAATACGACTAGCGGGAGGCACTCAGGATGAGCAGTTCTTC.

The chain has TRBV9 and TRBJ2-5, with a possible D match to TRBD2 (6 bases). Trimming removed 0 bases from V and 1 base from J, with 13 bases in between. Germline values: CDR1 SGDLS, CDR2 YYNGEE. The CDR3 is made up of 16 amino acids. CDR3 loop: CASSVGSGLGQETQYF. The CDR3 region has the DNA TGTGCCAGCAGCGTAGGTAGCGGTTTGGGCCAAGAGACCCAGTACTTC. Combining the CDR3 with reference TRBV9 and TRBJ2-5 gives the whole variable domain DSGVTQTPKHLITATGQRVTLRCSPRSGDLSVYWYQQSLDQGLQFLIQYYNGEERAKGNILERFSAQQFPDLHSELNLSSLELGDSALYFCASSVGSGLGQETQYFGPGTRLLVL.

This clone showed up just a few times. The J gene is TRBJ2-7, the V gene TRBV5-1; 10 nucleotides line up with TRBD2. V shed 4 bases, J shed 2 bases, and the junction held 3 bases outside the gene matches. Germline values: CDR1 SGHRS, CDR2 YFSETQ. The CDR3 sequence is 14 residues long. For the CDR3, the DNA is TGCGCCAGCAGCCGGACTAGCGGTCCCTACGAGCAGTACTTC. It specifies CASSRTSGPYEQYF. Full variable domain (outside the CDR3, taken from reference TRBV5-1 and TRBJ2-7): KAGVTQTPRYLIKTRGQQVTLSCSPISGHRSVSWYQQTPGQGLQFLFEYFSETQRNKGNFPGRFSGRQFSNSRSEMNVSTLELGDSALYLCASSRTSGPYEQYFGPGTRLTVT.

This clone was counted once. The V and J genes are TRBV6-1 and TRBJ1-3; tentative D call: TRBD1 (5 bases). Germline CDR1 and CDR2: MNHNS and SASEGT. V was shortened by 0 bases and J by 0 bases, with 12 bases between the two germline ends. There are 17 residues in the CDR3. The CDR3 DNA follows: TGTGCCAGCAGTGAAGCTATATCAGGGAGCTCTGGAAACACCATATATTTT. Its protein is CASSEAISGSSGNTIYF.

This clone has more than one count but fewer than ten. The chain joins TRBV30 to TRBJ2-3; D uncertain. Germline V gene lookup returns CDR1 GTSNPN and CDR2 SVGIG (reference sequence). The CDR3 is 12 residues long. Trimming removed 3 bases from V and 2 bases from J, with 6 bases in between. The CDR3 protein is CAWRTITDTQYF. The CDR3 DNA is TGTGCCTGGAGGACAATCACAGATACGCAGTATTTT.

The rearrangement uses TRBV27 and TRBJ1-6; TRBD1 might be the D (5 bases). The CDR3 runs to 13 residues. From germline, CDR1 is MNHEY and CDR2 SMNVEV (reference sequence). The V and J ends lost 2 bases and 7 bases respectively, with 6 bases between them. The CDR3 loop reads CASSLGQNSPLHF. The DNA of the CDR3 is TGTGCCAGCAGTTTAGGACAAAATTCACCCCTCCACTTT.

V usage is TRBV5-1 and J usage is TRBJ2-3; either TRBD1 or TRBD2 may supply D (5 bases each). There are 12 residues in the CDR3. V was clipped by 5 bases and J by 4 bases, with 8 bases between them. Germline values: CDR1 SGHRS, CDR2 YFSETQ. DNA for the CDR3: TGCGCCAGCAGGAGGGGTGCAGATACGCAGTATTTT. It codes for CASRRGADTQYF.

The CDR3 protein is CASSPISNNQPQHF. CDR3 DNA sequence: TGTGCCAGCAGCCCGATCAGTAACAATCAGCCCCAGCATTTT. The J gene is TRBJ1-5, the V gene TRBV3-1 (or the pseudogene TRBV3-2); the D is unclear. The V gene's germline CDR1 is LGHDT and CDR2 YNNKEL (reference sequence). The CDR3 length is 14 residues. Between the trimmed V and J ends, which lost 4 bases and 3 bases, there was a span of 10 bases.

CDR3 bases: TGCGCCAGCAGCCAGGGGATTAGCACAGGGGGAAGCACAGATACGCAGTATTTT. Translating gives CASSQGISTGGSTDTQYF. This rearrangement joins TRBV4-3 to TRBJ2-3, with 8 bases that match TRBD1. V gave up 3 bases and J gave up 0 bases; unmatched junction bases: 11. This CDR3 spans 18 amino acids. CDR1 and CDR2 from the germline V gene are LGHNA and YSLEER.

The V call is TRBV5-1, the J call TRBJ2-4; TRBD1 aligns across 8 bases. Germline CDR1 reads SGHRS; CDR2 reads YFSETQ. The junction had 8 bases not matched to a gene; V was cut back by 2 bases and J by 7 bases. The CDR3 runs to 15 residues. The CDR3 region is CASSFLTGVENIQYF. In nucleotides, the CDR3 is TGCGCCAGCAGCTTTTTGACAGGGGTCGAGAACATTCAGTACTTC.

This chain uses TRBV30 with TRBJ2-2; D possibly corresponds to TRBD1 (5 bases). The CDR3 length is 13 residues. CDR1 GTSNPN and CDR2 SVGIG come from the germline V gene (reference sequence). V was trimmed by 2 bases and J by 5 bases, leaving 9 bases between them. The CDR3 spells CAWSQGGTGELFF. The CDR3 DNA follows: TGTGCCTGGAGTCAGGGTGGAACCGGGGAGCTGTTTTTT.

The chain joins TRBV19 to TRBJ1-3, with D possibly matching TRBD1 (5 bases). There are 14 residues in the CDR3. From germline, CDR1 is LNHDA and CDR2 SQIVND (reference sequence). Trimming took 3 bases from V and 3 from J, leaving 9 bases between them. CDR3 sequence (DNA): TGTGCCAGTAGTATGGGGACGGTTGGAAACACCATATATTTT. It yields the protein CASSMGTVGNTIYF.

The gene calls are TRBV5-1 and TRBJ2-2; D is perhaps TRBD1 (6 bases). V was trimmed by 2 bases and J by 7 bases, leaving 15 bases between them. CDR3 length: 15 residues. The germline V gene encodes CDR1 SGHRS and CDR2 YFSETQ. For the CDR3, the DNA is TGCGCCAGCAGCTTTGGGGCCGACAGGTACGGGGAGCTGTTTTTT. It translates to CASSFGADRYGELFF.

V usage is TRBV18 and J usage is TRBJ2-1, with 16 bases lining up with TRBD2. The ends lost 3 bases at V and 0 bases at J; junction bases unmatched: 17. This CDR3 is built from 23 residues. Germline CDR1 KGHSH, CDR2 LQKENI. This CDR3 is CASSPLGTSGRAYIRSSYNEQFF. CDR3 DNA: TGTGCCAGCTCACCCCTCGGGACTAGCGGGAGGGCCTATATAAGGAGCTCCTACAATGAGCAGTTCTTC.

In DNA, the CDR3 is TGTGCCAGCAATCCTAGCGGGGGCACAGATACGCAGTATTTT. Its translation is CASNPSGGTDTQYF. This chain uses TRBV6-5 with TRBJ2-3; TRBD2 matches 9 bases. V was pared by 7 bases and J by 1 base, with 3 bases of the junction left unmatched. This CDR3 spans 14 amino acids. Germline CDR1 and CDR2: MNHEY and SVGAGI.

The chain recombines TRBV6-4 with TRBJ1-5; the D gene is possibly TRBD1 (6 bases). Trimming left V 9 bases short and J 0 bases short, with 21 bases between. The CDR3 is made up of 17 amino acids. The germline gives CDR1 MRHNA, CDR2 SNTAGT. CDR3 amino acids: CARVRGRRRNSNQPQHF. The CDR3 DNA reads TGTGCCAGGGTACGGGGGCGAAGAAGGAATAGCAATCAGCCCCAGCATTTT.

The chain recombines TRBV5-6 with TRBJ1-2; 9 bases line up with TRBD1. Looked up from germline, CDR1 is SGHDT and CDR2 is YYEEEE. V lost 4 bases and J lost 6; bases outside the gene matches: 7. The CDR3 extends over 14 amino acids. For the CDR3, the DNA is TGTGCCAGCAGCCTCGGACAGGGGTCGGATGGCTACACCTTC. This encodes CASSLGQGSDGYTF.

The rearrangement links TRBV28 to TRBJ1-6; D may be TRBD1 (5 bases). The CDR3 extends over 20 amino acids. Germline lookup yields CDR1 MDHEN and CDR2 SYDVKM. Trimming removed 6 bases from V and 12 bases from J, with 36 bases in between. CDR3 sequence: CASSSFRGLGLTTLRKPLHF. The CDR3 DNA reads TGTGCCAGCAGCTCATTTCGGGGATTGGGACTGACAACCTTAAGAAAACCCCTCCACTTT.